This passage covers 20 T cell receptor beta chains from one sample sequenced in a study of shared clonotypes between healthy human individuals. The protocol was immunoSEQ multiplex PCR, while the TCRdb copy is restricted to in-frame clones and leaves out a portion. The table shows roughly 2.4 million clones, with about 94% occurring only once. Sequenced: naive CD4+ T cells sorted from blood. Noted subset: CD45RA+ positively selected. The receptors originated from a man between 18 and 29 years old in good health.

V and J are TRBV9 and TRBJ2-7; 8 nucleotides line up with TRBD2. The J segment lost 4 bases and the V segment lost 4 bases, leaving 10 bases of the junction unmatched. This CDR3 comprises 15 residues. Germline V CDR1 and CDR2: SGDLS, YYNGEE. The CDR3 loop reads CASSPKGGTSYEQYF. CDR3 nucleotides: TGTGCCAGCAGCCCTAAGGGGGGGACTAGTTACGAGCAGTACTTC.

V and J are TRBV5-4 and TRBJ2-2, with D unresolved. Trimming shortened V by 0 bases and J by 6 bases, and 6 bases separated the two germline ends. The CDR3 has 13 residues. The germline CDR1 and CDR2 sequences are SGHNT and YYREEE (reference sequence). The CDR3 DNA is TGTGCCAGCAGCTTGGGAGGTCCCGGGGAGCTGTTTTTT. As protein: CASSLGGPGELFF.

The chain carries TRBV30 and TRBJ1-1; possible D gene TRBD1, 6 bases. In germline, CDR1 is GTSNPN, CDR2 SVGIG (reference sequence). This CDR3 is 15 amino acids long. V was shortened by 4 bases and J by 0 bases, with 15 bases between the two germline ends. CDR3 in DNA: TGTGCCTGGACGAAATATGGACAGCTGAACACTGAAGCTTTCTTT. Its protein is CAWTKYGQLNTEAFF.

This rearrangement joins TRBV7-8 to TRBJ1-2, with 8 bases that match TRBD1. V gave up 5 bases and J gave up 4 bases; unmatched junction bases: 6. Looked up from germline, CDR1 is SGHVS and CDR2 is FQNEAQ. This CDR3 is 14 amino acids long. CDR3 DNA: TGTGCCAGCAGCCAACAACAGGGGGTCTATGGCTACACCTTC. Protein sequence: CASSQQQGVYGYTF.

V gene TRBV5-1 combines with J gene TRBJ2-5; D may be TRBD1 or TRBD2 (7 bases each). Germline CDR1 is SGHRS and CDR2 is YFSETQ. V was trimmed by 4 bases and J by 5 bases, leaving 18 bases between them. CDR3 length: 15 amino acids. CDR3 DNA: TGCGCCAGCAGCATCTCCAGGGGGGGCCACGAGACCCAGTACTTC. It is translated as CASSISRGGHETQYF.

The rearrangement joins TRBV18 to TRBJ1-5; the D is unclear. Germline-derived CDR1 and CDR2 are KGHSH and LQKENI. V was pared by 3 bases and J by 8 bases, with 14 bases between. There are 14 residues in the CDR3. CDR3 nucleotide sequence: TGTGCCAGCTCACCTACGGGGTTTGGGGAGCCCCAGCATTTT. Its protein product is CASSPTGFGEPQHF.

This clone has a single count. The chain has TRBV11-3 and TRBJ2-1; D gene unclear. Trimming cost V 3 bases and J 6 bases, with 12 bases left between them. This CDR3 is built from 14 residues. The germline CDR1 and CDR2 sequences are SGHNT and YENEEA. Here the CDR3 reads CASSFGGSPNEQFF. The CDR3 DNA reads as TGTGCCAGCAGCTTCGGTGGCTCTCCCAATGAGCAGTTCTTC.

The V and J genes are TRBV7-2 and TRBJ2-7; TRBD2 is a possible D gene (6 bases). The CDR3 consists of 15 residues. Germline V gene sequence: CDR1 SGHTA, CDR2 FQGNSA. The V end was cut by 5 bases, the J end by 4 bases, with 18 bases between. The CDR3 bases are TGTGCCAGCAGCCCGGGACTCGCTCATGCGTACGAGCAGTACTTC. It specifies CASSPGLAHAYEQYF.

The J gene is TRBJ2-2, the V gene TRBV10-3; D gene ambiguous. This CDR3 spans 13 amino acids. Germline V lookup: CDR1 ENHRY, CDR2 SYGVKD. Trimming took 9 bases from V and 1 from J, leaving 9 bases between them. The CDR3 coding sequence is TGTGCCATGAATGACTGGAACACCGGGGAGCTGTTTTTT. It translates to CAMNDWNTGELFF.

This clone was seen once. Relative to the germline gene, one junction end is altered; a read error may explain this. The chain employs TRBV2 and TRBJ1-5; D not certain. Germline CDR1 and CDR2: SNHLY and FYNNEI. The CDR3 spans 12 residues. In DNA form, the CDR3 reads TGTGCCGGCAGTGATAATCAGCGGCCCCAGCATTTT. Protein: CAGSDNQRPQHF.

The chain carries TRBV7-4 and TRBJ1-2; 9 nucleotides align to TRBD1. This CDR3 has 18 residues. Germline values: CDR1 SGHVT, CDR2 SQSDAQ. V dropped 1 base and J dropped 5; count of bases not matched to a gene: 14. The CDR3 DNA follows: TGTGCCAGCAGCTTAGATAAGTGCGGGGACAGGGAACGATATGGCTACACCTTC. Residues: CASSLDKCGDRERYGYTF.

This chain joins TRBV18 and TRBJ2-7; 9 positions match TRBD1. The CDR3 extends over 13 amino acids. CDR1 is KGHSH and CDR2 is LQKENI in the germline V gene. The V segment lost 7 bases and the J segment 6 bases; nucleotides outside the gene matches: 7. DNA of the CDR3: TGTGCCAGCTTAGGGACAGGGCTGGGCGAGCAGTACTTC. It codes for CASLGTGLGEQYF.

A note on this clone: This specimen includes other DNA sequences encoding the same CDR3. The V call is TRBV5-1, the J call TRBJ2-5; 7 bases fit TRBD2. Losses at the gene ends were 0 bases for V and 5 bases for J; bases not matched to a gene: 4. The CDR3 is 14 residues long. CDR1 SGHRS and CDR2 YFSETQ come from the germline V gene. Here the CDR3 reads CASSLGGGSETQYF. CDR3 coding DNA: TGCGCCAGCAGCTTGGGCGGGGGTAGTGAGACCCAGTACTTC.

The rearrangement joins TRBV18 to TRBJ1-5; D uncertain. The CDR3 runs 16 residues. The V and J ends lost 3 bases and 0 bases respectively, with 12 bases between them. Per germline, CDR1 KGHSH and CDR2 LQKENI. In DNA form, the CDR3 reads TGTGCCAGCTCACCGGGCACCCAAAATAGCAATCAGCCCCAGCATTTT. It codes for CASSPGTQNSNQPQHF.

This chain connects TRBV5-4 to TRBJ1-2; D is unresolved. Germline values: CDR1 SGHNT, CDR2 YYREEE (reference sequence). The CDR3 length is 14 residues. V lost 0 bases and J 0 bases, leaving 6 bases between the germline ends. CDR3: CASSLEQSNYGYTF. The CDR3 nucleotides are TGTGCCAGCAGCTTGGAACAGTCTAACTATGGCTACACCTTC.

J is TRBJ2-3 and V is TRBV5-1; 8 nucleotides line up with TRBD2. V gave up 1 base and J gave up 4 bases; unmatched junction bases: 8. The germline V gene encodes CDR1 SGHRS and CDR2 YFSETQ. The CDR3 sequence is 16 residues long. The DNA for the CDR3 is TGCGCCAGCAGCTTGTTAAGCGGGAGATCCTCAGATACGCAGTATTTT. It encodes CASSLLSGRSSDTQYF.

The genes are TRBV21-1 and TRBJ1-1. TRBV21-1 is shown as a pseudogene. CDR3 length: 14 residues. CDR3: CASSPQAKGTEAFF. CDR3 bases: TGTGCCAGCAGCCCCCAAGCCAAGGGAACTGAAGCTTTCTTT.

This clone occurred once. V and J are TRBV19 and TRBJ2-7; D not certain. The CDR3 is 14 residues long. Per germline, CDR1 LNHDA and CDR2 SQIVND (reference sequence). The V end lost 6 bases, the J end lost 2 bases, and 14 bases lay between the germline ends. CDR3 DNA: TGTGCCAGTAGAAGGGCCAGGCGCACCTACGAGCAGTACTTC. As protein: CASRRARRTYEQYF.

The chain employs TRBV7-9 and TRBJ2-1; 8 bases align to TRBD2. Germline CDR1 SEHNR, CDR2 FQNEAQ (reference sequence). V was pared by 5 bases and J by 4 bases, with 13 bases of the junction left unmatched. This CDR3 is built from 17 residues. CDR3 DNA sequence: TGTGCCAGCAGCGCGGGACTAGTAGACGTATCTTACAATGAGCAGTTCTTC. Residues: CASSAGLVDVSYNEQFF.

The genes are TRBV30 and TRBJ1-3, with D maybe TRBD1 (6 bases). The CDR3 totals 15 residues. Germline CDR1 reads GTSNPN; CDR2 reads SVGIG (reference sequence). The V gene lost 1 base and the J gene lost 4 bases, with 14 bases spanning the gap. The CDR3 DNA reads as TGTGCCTGGAGTGCCTACACAGGGACCGGAAACACCATATATTTT. Protein product: CAWSAYTGTGNTIYF.